The 23 T cell receptor beta chains below come from one sample, sequenced in a study of T cell responses to AZD1222 COVID-19 vaccine (dated by TCRdb to the early 2020s). Libraries were constructed by the immunoSEQ multiplex PCR assay. TCRdb re-hosts the immuneACCESS table, in-frame sequences only. Its copies lack some clones; in the studies checked, an unresolved V gene accounts for under half of them, and the cause for the rest is not known. For this sample the table gives 150,000 to 250,000 clones, of which around 93% were detected only once. More than 0.8% of the sample goes to the ten largest clones. Interpreted using the paper, the time point label stands for: about 28 days (+/-7) after the second vaccine dose. Source: peripheral blood, taken 28 days after the second AZD1222 dose. These receptor sequences come from an adult who received the AZD1222 COVID-19 vaccine.

Only one count was recorded for this clone. The chain recombines TRBV11-2 with TRBJ1-1; D is possibly TRBD1 (5 bases). CDR1 and CDR2 from the germline V gene are SGHAT and FQNNGV. The V end was cut by 1 base, the J end by 1 base, with 10 bases between. The CDR3 is made up of 15 amino acids. CDR3 nucleotides: TGTGCCAGCAGCTTAGTTCGGGACGGGAACACTGAAGCTTTCTTT. Translating it yields CASSLVRDGNTEAFF.

This clone was seen more than once but under ten times. V gene TRBV29-1 combines with J gene TRBJ2-1; either TRBD1 or TRBD2 may supply D (5 bases each). The CDR3 length is 12 residues. Germline-derived CDR1 and CDR2 are SQVTM and ANQGSEA. The V end lost 7 bases, the J end lost 7 bases, and 14 bases lay between the germline ends. The CDR3 coding sequence is TGCAGCGCCCGGGGCGGTCTGAATGAGCAGTTCTTC. Residues: CSARGGLNEQFF.

The chain employs TRBV10-1 and TRBJ2-7, with no clear D. The CDR3 runs to 14 residues. CDR1 WNHNN and CDR2 SYGVQD come from the germline V gene (reference sequence). Trimming pared 6 bases from V and 2 bases from J, leaving 14 bases between. CDR3 loop: CASSSDLATYEQYF. The CDR3, as DNA: TGCGCCAGCAGCTCTGATTTGGCGACCTACGAGCAGTACTTC.

This chain links TRBV4-2 with TRBJ2-1; D perhaps matches TRBD2 (7 bases). Trimming cost V 1 base and J 3 bases, with 13 bases left between them. CDR3 length equals 16 residues. CDR1 is LGHNA and CDR2 is YNFKEQ in the germline V gene. CDR3 region: CASSQVARGGYNEQFF. DNA of the CDR3: TGTGCCAGCAGCCAAGTGGCGAGGGGGGGCTACAATGAGCAGTTCTTC.

The V gene is TRBV28, the J gene TRBJ1-4, with unresolved D. Trimming stripped 3 bases from V and 8 bases from J, with 19 bases between. CDR3 length equals 16 residues. Germline-derived CDR1 and CDR2 are MDHEN and SYDVKM. The CDR3 loop reads CASSFPKSVVREKLFF. The DNA of the CDR3 is TGTGCCAGCAGTTTCCCAAAAAGTGTGGTTCGGGAAAAACTGTTTTTT. The full variable domain, completed using reference TRBV28 and TRBJ1-4, is DVKVTQSSRYLVKRTGEKVFLECVQDMDHENMFWYRQDPGLGLRLIYFSYDVKMKEKGDIPEGYSVSREKKERFSLILESASTNQTSMYLCASSFPKSVVREKLFFGSGTQLSVL.

The table lists this clone with a count of one. V is TRBV11-3 and J is TRBJ2-5; 9 bases agree with TRBD2. V dropped 0 bases and J dropped 5; count of bases not matched to a gene: 7. This CDR3 has 16 residues. Germline-derived CDR1 and CDR2 are SGHNT and YENEEA. CDR3 loop: CASSLDPAGGRETQYF. The CDR3 bases are TGTGCCAGCAGCTTAGATCCAGCGGGGGGCCGGGAGACCCAGTACTTC.

V usage is TRBV7-2 and J usage is TRBJ2-5, with TRBD2 matching over 8 bases. Germline CDR1 SGHTA, CDR2 FQGNSA. The CDR3 has 15 residues. Trimming took 2 bases from V and 5 from J; bases not matched to a gene: 7. Here the CDR3 reads CASSLTGGGVETQYF. DNA for the CDR3: TGTGCCAGCAGCTTAACCGGGGGGGGCGTGGAGACCCAGTACTTC.

This clone was recorded once. This sequence joins TRBV4-2 and TRBJ1-5, with D unresolved. The V end lost 8 bases, the J end lost 4 bases, and 15 bases lay between the germline ends. CDR1 is LGHNA and CDR2 is YNFKEQ in the germline V gene. The length of the CDR3 is 14 residues. As DNA, the CDR3 is TGTGCCAGCCCCCTCGGAGTGAAGAATCAGCCCCAGCATTTT. Protein sequence: CASPLGVKNQPQHF.

This chain uses TRBV7-3 with TRBJ2-5; TRBD2 agrees at 7 bases. This CDR3 is built from 15 residues. Losses at the gene ends were 5 bases for V and 3 bases for J; bases not matched to a gene: 9. CDR1 and CDR2 from the germline V gene are SGHTA and FQGTGA. The CDR3 loop reads CASSPSGGREETQYF. The CDR3 bases are TGTGCCAGCAGCCCCTCCGGGGGGAGGGAAGAGACCCAGTACTTC.

The chain is built from TRBV5-1 and TRBJ1-4, with D tentatively TRBD1 (6 bases). In germline, CDR1 is SGHRS, CDR2 YFSETQ. V lost 4 bases to trimming and J lost 8 bases, with 21 bases between them. The CDR3 is made up of 16 amino acids. The CDR3: CASSPGQNQRREKLFF. CDR3 DNA: TGCGCCAGCAGCCCTGGACAGAACCAGCGAAGGGAAAAACTGTTTTTT.

The chain is built from TRBV5-1 and TRBJ2-2; no reliable D call. Deletions cut 2 bases from V and 6 bases from J, with 17 bases between. CDR1 SGHRS and CDR2 YFSETQ come from the germline V gene. The CDR3 spans 16 residues. Written as DNA, the CDR3 is TGCGCCAGCAGCTTTTTAGTGTCAAACCGGCCCGGGGAGCTGTTTTTT. This gives the protein CASSFLVSNRPGELFF.

The J gene is TRBJ1-4, the V gene TRBV18, with D maybe TRBD1 (6 bases). In germline, CDR1 is KGHSH, CDR2 LQKENI. The V and J ends lost 3 bases and 6 bases respectively, with 8 bases between them. The CDR3 length is 13 residues. The CDR3 DNA reads as TGTGCCAGCTCACCCAACAGGGATGAAAAACTGTTTTTT. Amino acid sequence: CASSPNRDEKLFF.

The chain couples TRBV19 to TRBJ2-3, with 9 bases identical to TRBD2. Germline CDR1 reads LNHDA; CDR2 reads SQIVND (reference sequence). The ends lost 7 bases at V and 0 bases at J; junction bases unmatched: 2. CDR3 length: 14 residues. CDR3 sequence (DNA): TGTGCCAGTAAGCTAGCGGGGAGCACAGATACGCAGTATTTT. It translates to CASKLAGSTDTQYF.

The rearrangement uses TRBV30 and TRBJ1-1; D possibly corresponds to TRBD1 (6 bases). The CDR3 is 13 amino acids. Germline values: CDR1 GTSNPN, CDR2 SVGIG (reference sequence). Between the trimmed V and J ends, which lost 3 bases and 1 base, there was a span of 9 bases. CDR3 bases: TGTGCCTGGAGGACAGGAACGAACACTGAAGCTTTCTTT. Translated, it gives CAWRTGTNTEAFF.

The chain is built from TRBV11-3 and TRBJ2-7, with unresolved D. The CDR3 extends over 13 amino acids. Trimming cost V 1 base and J 6 bases, with 10 bases left between them. CDR1 SGHNT and CDR2 YENEEA come from the germline V gene. The DNA of the CDR3 is TGTGCCAGCAGCTTAGGAGGCGGCAGCGAGCAGTACTTC. As protein: CASSLGGGSEQYF.

The gene calls are TRBV18 and TRBJ2-1; the match to TRBD2 covers 14 bases. CDR1 and CDR2 from the germline V gene are KGHSH and LQKENI. The CDR3 runs 17 residues. With 6 bases clipped from V and 8 bases from J, the junction kept 12 bases outside the gene matches. For the CDR3, the DNA is TGTGCCAGCTCCCCCGATCAGACTAGCGGGGGGGCGTATGAGCAGTTCTTC. Amino acid sequence: CASSPDQTSGGAYEQFF. Based on the CDR3 plus reference TRBV18 and TRBJ2-1, the full variable domain is NAGVMQNPRHLVRRRGQEARLRCSPMKGHSHVYWYRQLPEEGLKFMVYLQKENIIDESGMPKERFSAEFPKEGPSILRIQQVVRGDSAAYFCASSPDQTSGGAYEQFFGPGTRLTVL.

This rearrangement joins TRBV6-1 to TRBJ1-1; tentative D call: TRBD1 (5 bases). CDR3 length: 13 amino acids. Trimming took 3 bases from V and 7 from J, leaving 12 bases between them. Germline V gives CDR1 MNHNS, CDR2 SASEGT. CDR3 DNA sequence: TGTGCCAGCAGTGAGCTTTGGGGGATTGAAGCTTTCTTT. It yields the protein CASSELWGIEAFF.

This clone was counted once. Its ends do not fully match the called genes, so a read error is possible. The genes are TRBV10-1 and TRBJ2-1, with TRBD1 matching over 9 bases. Germline V gives CDR1 WNHNN, CDR2 SYGVQD (reference sequence). The CDR3 has 13 amino acids. Written as DNA, the CDR3 is TGCGCCAGCAGTGACTACACAGGGGGCGCAGAAATCTTC. Translating gives CASSDYTGGAEIF.

The rearrangement joins TRBV6-5 to TRBJ1-2; 8 bases match TRBD1. CDR3 length equals 14 residues. Germline trimming cut 8 bases from V and 1 base from J; bases unmatched to any gene: 6. Germline lookup yields CDR1 MNHEY and CDR2 SVGAGI. The CDR3 sequence is CASSTGGSNYGYTF. The CDR3 DNA is TGTGCCAGCTCCACAGGGGGGAGTAACTATGGCTACACCTTC.

This clone appeared a few times. This chain uses TRBV19 with TRBJ2-5; TRBD2 agrees at 8 bases. Germline V CDR1 and CDR2: LNHDA, SQIVND (reference sequence). The CDR3 extends over 15 amino acids. The V segment lost 7 bases and the J segment 5 bases; nucleotides outside the gene matches: 12. Written as DNA, the CDR3 is TGTGCCAGTACCAGAGCGGGGGCTTCTAAGGAGACCCAGTACTTC. Translated, it gives CASTRAGASKETQYF.

The rearrangement links TRBV2 to TRBJ2-3; 8 bases match TRBD2. The CDR3 is 15 amino acids. Germline CDR1 and CDR2: SNHLY and FYNNEI. V lost 2 bases and J lost 1; bases outside the gene matches: 2. The CDR3 sequence is CASSETSGRTDTQYF. In nucleotides, the CDR3 is TGTGCCAGCAGTGAAACTAGCGGACGCACAGATACGCAGTATTTT.

CDR3 residues: CASSPTRGGNYGYTF. CDR3 in DNA: TGTGCCAGCAGCCCAACGCGAGGGGGAAACTATGGCTACACCTTC. The chain is built from TRBV7-6 and TRBJ1-2; TRBD1 might be the D (6 bases). Between the trimmed V and J ends, which lost 5 bases and 2 bases, there was a span of 15 bases. Germline CDR1 SGHVS, CDR2 FNYEAQ. The CDR3 runs 15 residues.

CDR3 in amino acids: CASSLDRGHPYEQYF. Here the CDR3 DNA reads TGTGCCAGCAGCCTCGACAGGGGGCACCCCTACGAGCAGTACTTC. V and J are TRBV27 and TRBJ2-7; 10 bases align to TRBD1. V lost 6 bases to trimming and J lost 2 bases; unmatched junction nucleotides: 7. Germline CDR1 MNHEY, CDR2 SMNVEV (reference sequence). The CDR3 extends over 15 amino acids.